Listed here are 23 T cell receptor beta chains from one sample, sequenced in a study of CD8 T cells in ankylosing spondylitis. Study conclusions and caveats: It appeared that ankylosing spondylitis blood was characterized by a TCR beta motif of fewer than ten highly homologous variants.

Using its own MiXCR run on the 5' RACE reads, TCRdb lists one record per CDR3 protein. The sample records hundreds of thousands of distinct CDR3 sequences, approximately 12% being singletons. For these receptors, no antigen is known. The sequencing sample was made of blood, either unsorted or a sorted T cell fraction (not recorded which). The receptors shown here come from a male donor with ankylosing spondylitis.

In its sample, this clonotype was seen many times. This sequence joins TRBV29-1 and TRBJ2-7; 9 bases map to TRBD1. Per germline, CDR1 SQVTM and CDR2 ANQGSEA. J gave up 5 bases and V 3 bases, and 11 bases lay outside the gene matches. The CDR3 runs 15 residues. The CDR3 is CSVESQGAMGDEQYF. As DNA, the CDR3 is TGCAGCGTTGAGTCACAGGGGGCGATGGGTGACGAGCAGTACTTC.

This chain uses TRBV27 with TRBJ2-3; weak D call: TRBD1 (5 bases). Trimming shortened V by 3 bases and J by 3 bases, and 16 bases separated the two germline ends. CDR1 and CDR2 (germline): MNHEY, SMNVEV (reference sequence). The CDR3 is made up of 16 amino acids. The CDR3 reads CASSFGQGRGTDTQYF. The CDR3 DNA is TGTGCCAGCAGTTTTGGTCAGGGAAGGGGAACAGATACGCAGTATTTT.

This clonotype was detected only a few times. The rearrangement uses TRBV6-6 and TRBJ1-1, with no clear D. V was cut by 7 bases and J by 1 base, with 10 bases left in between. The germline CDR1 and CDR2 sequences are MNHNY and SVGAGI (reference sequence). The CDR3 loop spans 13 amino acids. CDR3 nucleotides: TGTGCCAGCATCCGGGGTGGGAACACTGAAGCTTTCTTT. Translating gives CASIRGGNTEAFF.

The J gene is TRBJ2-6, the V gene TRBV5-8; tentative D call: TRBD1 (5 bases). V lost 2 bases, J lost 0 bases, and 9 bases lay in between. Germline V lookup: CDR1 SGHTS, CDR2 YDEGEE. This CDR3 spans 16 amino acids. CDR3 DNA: TGTGCCAGCAGCTTCACAGGAACCTCTGGGGCCAACGTCCTGACTTTC. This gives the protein CASSFTGTSGANVLTF.

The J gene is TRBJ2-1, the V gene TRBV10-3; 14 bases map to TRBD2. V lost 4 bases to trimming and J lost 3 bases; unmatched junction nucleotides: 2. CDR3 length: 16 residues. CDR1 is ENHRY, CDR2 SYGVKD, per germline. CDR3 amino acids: CAISGGLAGVYNEQFF. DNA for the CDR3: TGTGCCATCAGTGGGGGACTAGCGGGGGTCTACAATGAGCAGTTCTTC.

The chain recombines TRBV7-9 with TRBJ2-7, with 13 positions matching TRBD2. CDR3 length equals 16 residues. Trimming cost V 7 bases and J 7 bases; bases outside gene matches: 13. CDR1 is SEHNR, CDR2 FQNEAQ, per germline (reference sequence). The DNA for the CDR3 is TGTGCCAGCACAGGACTAGCGGGGGTGATGTCTGCGGAGCAGTACTTC. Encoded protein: CASTGLAGVMSAEQYF.

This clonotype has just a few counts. The CDR3 here is CSARDRLSNYEQYF. CDR3 DNA sequence: TGCAGTGCTAGAGATCGACTATCTAACTACGAGCAGTACTTC. The chain is built from TRBV20-1 and TRBJ2-7, with D perhaps matching TRBD2 (5 bases). Per germline, CDR1 DFQATT and CDR2 SNEGSKA (reference sequence). V lost 0 bases, J lost 3 bases, and 12 bases lay in between. This CDR3 has 14 amino acids.

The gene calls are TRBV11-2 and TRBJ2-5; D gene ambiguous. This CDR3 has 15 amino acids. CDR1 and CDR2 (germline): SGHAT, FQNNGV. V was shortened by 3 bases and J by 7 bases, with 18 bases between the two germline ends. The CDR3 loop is CASSLEPSAPGTQYF. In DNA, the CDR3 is TGTGCCAGCAGCTTGGAACCGTCGGCCCCAGGGACCCAGTACTTC.

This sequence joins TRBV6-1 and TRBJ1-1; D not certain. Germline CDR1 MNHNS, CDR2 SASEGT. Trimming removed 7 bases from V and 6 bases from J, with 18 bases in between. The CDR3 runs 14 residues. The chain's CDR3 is CASILEGGVSEAFF. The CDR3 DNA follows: TGTGCCAGCATCTTGGAGGGAGGAGTGTCTGAAGCTTTCTTT.

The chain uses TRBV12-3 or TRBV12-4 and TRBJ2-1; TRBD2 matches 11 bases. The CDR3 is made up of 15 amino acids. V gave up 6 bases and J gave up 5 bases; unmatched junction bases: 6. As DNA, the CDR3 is TGTGCCAGCAGACCCGGGACTAGCGGTCACAATGAGCAGTTCTTC. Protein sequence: CASRPGTSGHNEQFF.

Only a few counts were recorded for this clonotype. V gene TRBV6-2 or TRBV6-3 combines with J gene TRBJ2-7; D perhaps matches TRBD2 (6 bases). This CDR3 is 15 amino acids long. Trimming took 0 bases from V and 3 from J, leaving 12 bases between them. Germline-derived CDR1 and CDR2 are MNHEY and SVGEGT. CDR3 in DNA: TGTGCCAGCAGTTACTCGACTGGGACTCACTACGAGCAGTACTTC. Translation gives CASSYSTGTHYEQYF.

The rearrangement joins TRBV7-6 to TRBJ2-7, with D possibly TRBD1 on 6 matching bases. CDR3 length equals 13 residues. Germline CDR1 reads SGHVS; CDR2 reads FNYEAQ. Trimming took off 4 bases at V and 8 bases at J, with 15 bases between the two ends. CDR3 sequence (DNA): TGTGCCAGCAGCTCTTACAGGGATTACCAGCAGTACTTC. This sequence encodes CASSSYRDYQQYF.

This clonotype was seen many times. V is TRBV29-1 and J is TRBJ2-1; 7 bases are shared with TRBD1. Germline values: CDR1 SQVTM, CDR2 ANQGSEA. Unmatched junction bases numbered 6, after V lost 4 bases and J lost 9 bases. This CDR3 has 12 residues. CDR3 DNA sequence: TGCAGCGTTGGACAGGGTTGGGGTGAGCAGTTCTTC. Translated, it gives CSVGQGWGEQFF.

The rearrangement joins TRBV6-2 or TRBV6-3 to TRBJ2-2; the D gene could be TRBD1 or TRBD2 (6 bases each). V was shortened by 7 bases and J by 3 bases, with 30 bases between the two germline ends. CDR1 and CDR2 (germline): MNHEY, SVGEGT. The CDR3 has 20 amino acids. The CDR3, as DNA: TGTGCCAGCAACCCATTTGGGGGGCTCGGGACTCTTGCGGACACCGGGGAGCTGTTTTTT. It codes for CASNPFGGLGTLADTGELFF.

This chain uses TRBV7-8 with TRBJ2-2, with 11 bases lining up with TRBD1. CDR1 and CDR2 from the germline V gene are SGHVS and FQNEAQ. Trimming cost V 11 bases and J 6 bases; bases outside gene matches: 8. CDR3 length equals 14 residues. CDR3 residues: CAGQGAVYPGELFF. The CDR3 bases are TGTGCCGGACAGGGGGCGGTTTATCCCGGGGAGCTGTTTTTT.

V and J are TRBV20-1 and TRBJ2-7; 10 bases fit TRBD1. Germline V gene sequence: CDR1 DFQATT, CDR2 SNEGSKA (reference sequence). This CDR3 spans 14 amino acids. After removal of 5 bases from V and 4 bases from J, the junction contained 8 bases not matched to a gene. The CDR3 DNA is TGCAGTGCTTCCGGGACAGGGGCTGTATACGAGCAGTACTTC. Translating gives CSASGTGAVYEQYF.

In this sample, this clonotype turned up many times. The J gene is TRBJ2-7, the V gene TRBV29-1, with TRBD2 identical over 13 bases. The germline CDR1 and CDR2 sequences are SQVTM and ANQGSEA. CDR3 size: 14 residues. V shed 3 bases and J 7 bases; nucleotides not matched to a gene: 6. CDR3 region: CSVDTSGRAGEQYF. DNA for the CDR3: TGCAGCGTTGATACTAGCGGGAGGGCGGGTGAGCAGTACTTC.

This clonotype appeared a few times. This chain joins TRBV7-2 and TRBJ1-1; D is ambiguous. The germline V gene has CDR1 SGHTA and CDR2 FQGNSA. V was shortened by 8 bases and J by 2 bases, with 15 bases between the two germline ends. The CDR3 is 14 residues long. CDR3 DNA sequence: TGTGCCAGCGATTCCCGGGCGGGAAACACTGAAGCTTTCTTT. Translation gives CASDSRAGNTEAFF. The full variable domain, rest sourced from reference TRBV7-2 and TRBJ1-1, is GAGVSQSPSNKVTEKGKDVELRCDPISGHTALYWYRQSLGQGLEFLIYFQGNSAPDKSGLPSDRFSAERTGGSVSTLTIQRTQQEDSAVYLCASDSRAGNTEAFFGQGTRLTVV.

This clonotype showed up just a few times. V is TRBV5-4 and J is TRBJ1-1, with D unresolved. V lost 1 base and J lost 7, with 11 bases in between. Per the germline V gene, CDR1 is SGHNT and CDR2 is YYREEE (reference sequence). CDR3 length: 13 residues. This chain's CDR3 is CASSLLGTVEAFF. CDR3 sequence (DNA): TGTGCCAGCAGCTTGCTGGGTACGGTTGAAGCTTTCTTT.

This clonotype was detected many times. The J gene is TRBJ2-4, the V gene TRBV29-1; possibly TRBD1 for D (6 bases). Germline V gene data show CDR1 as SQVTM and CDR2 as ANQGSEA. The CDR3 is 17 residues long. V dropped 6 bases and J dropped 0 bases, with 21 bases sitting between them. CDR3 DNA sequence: TGCAGCGTCGTGGGACAACCGTCCCGACTAGCCAAAAACATTCAGTACTTC. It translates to CSVVGQPSRLAKNIQYF.

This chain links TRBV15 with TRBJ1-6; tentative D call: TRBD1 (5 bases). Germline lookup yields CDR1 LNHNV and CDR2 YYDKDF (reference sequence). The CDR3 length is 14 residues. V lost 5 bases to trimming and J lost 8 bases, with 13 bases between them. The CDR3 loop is CATSPRGSDSPLHF. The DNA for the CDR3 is TGTGCCACCAGCCCCCGGGGCAGTGATTCACCCCTCCACTTT.

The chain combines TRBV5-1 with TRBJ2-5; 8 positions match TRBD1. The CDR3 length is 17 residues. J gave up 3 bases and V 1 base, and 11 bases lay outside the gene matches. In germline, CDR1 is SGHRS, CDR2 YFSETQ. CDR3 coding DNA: TGCGCCAGCAGCTTGAGCGACAGGGGACGAAACGAAGAGACCCAGTACTTC. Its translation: CASSLSDRGRNEETQYF.

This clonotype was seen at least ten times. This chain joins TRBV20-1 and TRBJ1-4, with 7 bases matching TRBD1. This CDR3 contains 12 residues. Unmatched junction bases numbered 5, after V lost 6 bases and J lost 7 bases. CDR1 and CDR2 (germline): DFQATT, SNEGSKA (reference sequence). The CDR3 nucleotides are TGCAGTGCCCCAGACAGGGCTGAAAAACTGTTTTTT. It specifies CSAPDRAEKLFF.